One and the same sample provided the 10 T cell receptor beta chains below, sequenced in a study of vaccination and CD4 T cells after COVID-19. For these TCRs, the target antigens are not known. Treatment indicated: roughly ten-day PBMC culture with coronavirus spike peptide pools or control peptides (ViraFEST assay). CD4+ T cells that came from the unexposed donor were collected before the COVID-19 pandemic (2011-2018). Oncomine TCR Beta short-read sequencing was applied to DNA from cultured CD4+ T cells. Genomic DNA extraction was carried out from cultured CD4+ T cells. TCRdb reanalysed the PCR reads using MiXCR and keeps one entry per CDR3 protein. The sample comprises 9,000 to 13,000 distinct CDR3 sequences, approximately 30% of which are singletons, and roughly 13% rests with the top ten. Input material: CD4+ T cells from blood, cultured in vitro. The receptors shown here come from a human donor in good health.

On this clonotype: A read error may account for a junction end that differs from germline. This sequence joins TRBV4-3 and TRBJ2-1; TRBD2 agrees at 13 bases. CDR3 size: 14 residues. Germline values: CDR1 LGHNA, CDR2 YSLEER. CDR3 sequence: CASSQGLAGGGHCF. Here the CDR3 DNA reads TGCGCCAGCAGCCAAGGACTAGCGGGAGGCGGTCATTGCTTC.

The chain recombines TRBV27 with TRBJ2-3; the D is unclear. The V end was cut by 7 bases, the J end by 7 bases, with 21 bases between. This CDR3 comprises 15 residues. The V gene's germline CDR1 is MNHEY and CDR2 SMNVEV (reference sequence). CDR3 in amino acids: CASTETLLGANTQYF. CDR3 sequence (DNA): TGTGCCAGCACCGAGACATTGTTGGGTGCTAATACGCAGTATTTT.

This clonotype was picked up a small number of times. V gene TRBV27 combines with J gene TRBJ2-5; D unresolved. The germline gives CDR1 MNHEY, CDR2 SMNVEV (reference sequence). The CDR3 has 13 residues. V lost 3 bases and J 5 bases, leaving 10 bases between the germline ends. DNA for the CDR3: TGTGCCAGCAGTTTCTCCTTAGAGGAGACCCAGTACTTC. This sequence encodes CASSFSLEETQYF.

V gene TRBV28 combines with J gene TRBJ2-1; TRBD2 is a possible D gene (5 bases). Per germline, CDR1 MDHEN and CDR2 SYDVKM. The CDR3 is made up of 12 amino acids. The germline V and J ends were trimmed by 7 bases and 3 bases, with 7 bases remaining between them. The CDR3 sequence is CASKTIYNEQFF. The CDR3 DNA reads TGTGCCAGCAAGACTATCTACAATGAGCAGTTCTTC.

The V call is TRBV20-1, the J call TRBJ2-7; tentative D call: TRBD2 (5 bases). The CDR3 consists of 15 residues. Germline V gene data show CDR1 as DFQATT and CDR2 as SNEGSKA (reference sequence). Trimming pared 3 bases from V and 1 base from J, leaving 16 bases between. The CDR3 region has the DNA TGCAGTGCTAGGAAATCCGGGATCTTATCCTACGAGCAGTACTTC. It is translated as CSARKSGILSYEQYF.

The chain recombines TRBV29-1 with TRBJ2-1; 9 bases are a match to TRBD2. This CDR3 spans 15 amino acids. CDR1 is SQVTM and CDR2 is ANQGSEA in the germline V gene. V was clipped by 8 bases and J by 5 bases; unmatched bases: 13. This CDR3 reads CSYRPLAGPDNEQFF. In DNA, the CDR3 is TGCAGCTATCGGCCGCTAGCGGGACCCGACAATGAGCAGTTCTTC.

The genes are TRBV7-8 and TRBJ2-5; D may be TRBD2 (5 bases). The CDR3 totals 18 residues. CDR1 SGHVS and CDR2 FQNEAQ come from the germline V gene. V lost 4 bases to trimming and J lost 7 bases, with 28 bases between them. The CDR3 region is CASSSGFGLATSPGTQYF. The CDR3 DNA follows: TGTGCCAGCAGCTCGGGGTTTGGGTTAGCGACGTCCCCAGGGACCCAGTACTTC.

This clonotype was counted between two and nine times. The chain has TRBV21-1 and TRBJ2-1. TRBV21-1 is a recognized pseudogene. There are 13 residues in the CDR3. CDR3 nucleotide sequence: TGTGCCAGCAGCAAAGCTGGAGCCAATGAGCAGTTCTTC. This sequence encodes CASSKAGANEQFF.

The V call is TRBV12-3 or TRBV12-4, the J call TRBJ1-5; 9 positions match TRBD1. Germline trimming cut 7 bases from V and 11 bases from J; bases unmatched to any gene: 12. The CDR3 has 14 residues. DNA for the CDR3: TGTGCCAGCACCGGGACAGGGCTTCCTTTGGCCCAGCATTTT. Amino acid sequence: CASTGTGLPLAQHF.

This clonotype was seen a few times. The rearrangement links TRBV7-8 to TRBJ1-5; no definite D call. Germline-derived CDR1 and CDR2 are SGHVS and FQNEAQ. V lost 4 bases and J 2 bases, leaving 9 bases between the germline ends. The CDR3 covers 14 residues. The CDR3 region is CASSSAGGNQPQHF. CDR3 bases: TGTGCCAGCAGCTCAGCTGGGGGCAATCAGCCCCAGCATTTT.